The 10 T cell receptor beta chains below come from one sample, sequenced in a study of blood T cell repertoires in COVID-19. Assay: immunoSEQ multiplex PCR; the TCRdb copy retains only in-frame clones and omits some. The table lists 150,000 to 200,000 clones, 85% to 90% of them singletons, with approximately 11% in the top ten. The specimen was peripheral blood. The receptors here all came from a woman in her sixties or seventies with COVID-19, enrolled during active disease.

V usage is TRBV6-5 and J usage is TRBJ2-7, with 7 bases lining up with TRBD1. The J segment lost 0 bases and the V segment lost 6 bases, leaving 5 bases of the junction unmatched. Germline lookup yields CDR1 MNHEY and CDR2 SVGAGI. The CDR3 is made up of 14 amino acids. The CDR3, as DNA: TGTGCCAGCAGGAACCGGGACAGCTCCTACGAGCAGTACTTC. It is translated as CASRNRDSSYEQYF.

The chain employs TRBV30 and TRBJ1-1, with D possibly TRBD1 on 6 matching bases. This CDR3 spans 13 amino acids. The V gene's germline CDR1 is GTSNPN and CDR2 SVGIG (reference sequence). V gave up 1 base and J gave up 6 bases, with 12 bases separating them. CDR3: CAWSEGGLSEAFF. The CDR3 nucleotides read TGTGCCTGGAGTGAAGGGGGTCTGTCTGAAGCTTTCTTT.

The chain recombines TRBV6-5 with TRBJ1-4; 9 bases are shared with TRBD1. V dropped 3 bases and J dropped 8; count of bases not matched to a gene: 7. Germline values: CDR1 MNHEY, CDR2 SVGAGI. The CDR3 spans 15 residues. CDR3: CASSYSGTGTEKLFF. The CDR3 DNA reads as TGTGCCAGCAGTTATTCCGGGACAGGGACCGAAAAACTGTTTTTT.

In regard to this clone: Other DNA sequences of this sample code for an identical CDR3. This chain uses TRBV10-1 with TRBJ1-1; no definite D call. Germline lookup yields CDR1 WNHNN and CDR2 SYGVQD (reference sequence). Deletions cut 5 bases from V and 3 bases from J, with 10 bases between. The CDR3 totals 13 residues. In DNA form, the CDR3 reads TGCGCCAGCAGTCTAAAAATGGACACTGAAGCTTTCTTT. As protein: CASSLKMDTEAFF.

V is TRBV27 and J is TRBJ2-7, with 10 bases aligning to TRBD2. CDR3 length: 16 amino acids. The germline V gene has CDR1 MNHEY and CDR2 SMNVEV (reference sequence). V was pared by 3 bases and J by 2 bases, with 7 bases of the junction left unmatched. CDR3 protein: CASSLAGTSETYEQYF. In nucleotides, the CDR3 is TGTGCCAGCAGTTTGGCCGGGACTAGCGAAACCTACGAGCAGTACTTC.

The chain recombines TRBV5-1 with TRBJ1-1; weak D call: TRBD1 (5 bases). Trimming took 4 bases from V and 4 from J, leaving 14 bases between them. Germline CDR1 reads SGHRS; CDR2 reads YFSETQ. The CDR3 has 14 amino acids. CDR3 region: CASSQGPSSTEAFF. DNA of the CDR3: TGCGCCAGCAGCCAGGGCCCCTCCAGCACTGAAGCTTTCTTT.

V is TRBV20-1 and J is TRBJ1-5, with 7 bases aligning to TRBD1. Germline V gene lookup returns CDR1 DFQATT and CDR2 SNEGSKA (reference sequence). V lost 3 bases to trimming and J lost 4 bases; unmatched junction nucleotides: 6. The CDR3 spans 14 residues. In DNA form, the CDR3 reads TGCAGTGCTAGTCCCGGGACAGCAAATCAGCCCCAGCATTTT. Translated: CSASPGTANQPQHF.

This chain connects TRBV7-2 to TRBJ2-1; TRBD1 matches at 7 bases. Germline trimming cut 0 bases from V and 7 bases from J; bases unmatched to any gene: 6. Germline V lookup: CDR1 SGHTA, CDR2 FQGNSA. The CDR3 contains 15 residues. The CDR3 region is CASSLADRPWNEQFF. CDR3 nucleotides: TGTGCCAGCAGCTTAGCGGACAGGCCCTGGAATGAGCAGTTCTTC.

The CDR3 coding sequence is TGTGCCAGCAGCCCCAGGGGGAGGACTGAAGCTTTCTTT. Translating gives CASSPRGRTEAFF. The rearrangement links TRBV14 to TRBJ1-1, with TRBD1 matching over 7 bases. After removal of 4 bases from V and 5 bases from J, the junction contained 4 bases not matched to a gene. This CDR3 has 13 amino acids. Germline lookup yields CDR1 SGHDN and CDR2 FVKESK.

The V gene is TRBV6-5, the J gene TRBJ1-6, with 9 bases fitting TRBD1. The V and J ends lost 4 bases and 10 bases, in that order; junction bases with no gene match: 8. The CDR3 length is 15 residues. Germline CDR1 and CDR2: MNHEY and SVGAGI. CDR3 bases: TGTGCCAGCAGTTGGGGGGACAGGGAGGCCTCACCCCTCCACTTT. This codes for CASSWGDREASPLHF.